Below are 10 T cell receptor beta chains sequenced from a single sample in a study of Ad26.COV2.S vaccination and SARS-CoV-2 variants. Clones were sequenced by immunoSEQ multiplex PCR, and TCRdb holds only the in-frame ones, with some missing. The data contain roughly 380,000 clones, 70% to 90% of them singletons. The treatment denotes: roughly 18 received Ad26.COV2.S at low or high dose, single or two shots; 5 received placebo; per-sample allocation not given. Each sample was drawn 63 days after the first injection (of vaccine or placebo). The sequencing here drew on peripheral blood, taken in a trial of Ad26.COV2.S vaccine versus placebo. All receptors derive from a person between 18 and 59 years old who received the Ad26.COV2.S COVID-19 vaccine or a placebo.

This chain joins TRBV27 and TRBJ2-7, with D perhaps TRBD1 or TRBD2 (6 bases each). CDR1 MNHEY and CDR2 SMNVEV come from the germline V gene (reference sequence). The CDR3 runs 16 residues. V was pared by 6 bases and J by 7 bases, with 25 bases between. The CDR3 is CASSSTGTNYGREQYF. The CDR3 bases are TGTGCCAGCAGCTCAACAGGGACCAACTATGGGAGGGAGCAGTACTTC.

Only one count was recorded for this clone. The rearrangement uses TRBV30 and TRBJ2-2; 14 bases match TRBD2. With 1 base clipped from V and 4 bases from J, the junction kept 5 bases outside the gene matches. Germline-derived CDR1 and CDR2 are GTSNPN and SVGIG (reference sequence). The CDR3 is made up of 17 amino acids. CDR3 nucleotides: TGTGCCTGGAGTGGGTGGACTAGCGGGAGGATCACCGGGGAGCTGTTTTTT. Protein product: CAWSGWTSGRITGELFF.

The J gene is TRBJ2-3, the V gene TRBV5-1, with 13 nucleotides matching TRBD2. From germline, CDR1 is SGHRS and CDR2 YFSETQ. The length of the CDR3 is 19 residues. V shed 4 bases and J 0 bases; nucleotides not matched to a gene: 11. The CDR3 loop is CASSARVTSGGPSTDTQYF. The CDR3 bases are TGCGCCAGCAGCGCCCGGGTGACTAGCGGGGGGCCTAGCACAGATACGCAGTATTTT.

The rearrangement links TRBV5-4 to TRBJ2-1; 8 bases agree with TRBD1. The trim removed 0 bases at V and 8 bases at J, leaving 4 bases unmatched. This CDR3 has 14 amino acids. From germline, CDR1 is SGHNT and CDR2 YYREEE (reference sequence). CDR3 protein: CASSLGQGMDEQFF. CDR3 sequence (DNA): TGTGCCAGCAGCTTGGGACAGGGGATGGATGAGCAGTTCTTC. Drawing the rest from reference TRBV5-4 and TRBJ2-1, the complete variable domain is ETGVTQSPTHLIKTRGQQVTLRCSSQSGHNTVSWYQQALGQGPQFIFQYYREEENGRGNFPPRFSGLQFPNYSSELNVNALELDDSALYLCASSLGQGMDEQFFGPGTRLTVL.

The rearrangement joins TRBV10-1 to TRBJ2-1; TRBD2 matches at 14 bases. In germline, CDR1 is WNHNN, CDR2 SYGVQD (reference sequence). J gave up 0 bases and V 9 bases, and 4 bases lay outside the gene matches. The CDR3 runs 16 residues. The CDR3 sequence: CASSGTSGSSYNEQFF. In nucleotides, the CDR3 is TGCGCCAGTTCCGGGACTAGCGGGAGCTCCTACAATGAGCAGTTCTTC.

The table lists this clone with many counts. This chain uses TRBV5-1 with TRBJ1-4; 10 bases match TRBD1. The CDR3 length is 15 residues. Germline-derived CDR1 and CDR2 are SGHRS and YFSETQ. Trimming removed 4 bases from V and 8 bases from J; junction bases left unmatched: 8. DNA of the CDR3: TGCGCCAGCAGCGCCCCCGGGACAGGGGTCGAAAAACTGTTTTTT. It yields the protein CASSAPGTGVEKLFF.

The chain uses TRBV27 and TRBJ2-3; no firm D call. CDR3 length equals 12 residues. The V end was cut by 4 bases, the J end by 4 bases, with 6 bases between. Germline V gene sequence: CDR1 MNHEY, CDR2 SMNVEV (reference sequence). This chain's CDR3 is CASSSLADTQYF. The CDR3 DNA is TGTGCCAGCAGTTCCCTAGCAGATACGCAGTATTTT.

The count of this clone is one. The gene calls are TRBV19 and TRBJ1-6, with D uncertain. The CDR3 is 15 residues long. Per the germline V gene, CDR1 is LNHDA and CDR2 is SQIVND (reference sequence). The germline V and J ends were trimmed by 6 bases and 4 bases, with 13 bases remaining between them. The CDR3 protein is CASRSREGYNSPLHF. The CDR3 coding sequence is TGTGCCAGTAGGTCCAGAGAGGGATATAATTCACCCCTCCACTTT.

This clone was seen a handful of times. V usage is TRBV6-5 and J usage is TRBJ1-6; D possibly corresponds to TRBD1 (6 bases). CDR1 is MNHEY, CDR2 SVGAGI, per germline. This CDR3 has 14 amino acids. Trimming took off 6 bases at V and 10 bases at J, with 16 bases between the two ends. The CDR3 loop reads CASRTRDKGSPLHF. The CDR3 nucleotides are TGTGCCAGCAGGACCCGGGACAAAGGATCACCCCTCCACTTT.

The chain is built from TRBV5-5 and TRBJ2-5, with D perhaps TRBD1 (6 bases). The V gene's germline CDR1 is SGHKS and CDR2 YYEKEE (reference sequence). With 1 base removed from V and 5 bases from J, the gap between germline ends came to 12 bases. The CDR3 spans 14 residues. DNA for the CDR3: TGTGCCAGCAGCTTGTTACAGGGTGGCGAGACCCAGTACTTC. It translates to CASSLLQGGETQYF.